The source of this TCR beta chain is a study of shared T cell receptors in the human thymus. The method was immunoSEQ multiplex PCR; TCRdb's version includes in-frame clones alone and lacks a portion of them. Among some 700,000 clones listed, 70% to 90% were seen once. The same data also went into a second study, on human thymus T cells. From that paper: Healthy Finnish infants undergoing corrective surgery for congenital heart defects provided the donor material. Resections removed during corrective heart surgery provided the thymus tissue used. Within thymic and blood repertoires, V and J gene usage appeared to be biased. In unrelated individuals, thymic repertoires overlapped highly, according to related research.

This TCR came from a boy younger than two with a congenital heart defect. Input material: thymocytes.

CDR3 nucleotide sequence: TGCGCCAGCAGCCTTGGACTAGCGGGAGCGGGGGGAGGTGAGCAGTTCTTC. The encoded protein is CASSLGLAGAGGGEQFF. The V and J genes are TRBV5-1 and TRBJ2-1; the match to TRBD2 covers 13 bases. CDR1 and CDR2 from the germline V gene are SGHRS and YFSETQ. The CDR3 length is 17 residues. V lost 4 bases, J lost 9 bases, and 13 bases stayed unmatched.